This T cell receptor (beta chain) originates from a study of cytomegalovirus exposure and HLA in healthy donors. Whole-study results and caveats: Reportedly, diagnosis of cytomegalovirus status by the classifier showed high specificity and sensitivity. A later analysis by the authors found several of the most significant clusters apparently linked to common viral pathogens.

For this clone: Antigen: not known.

Researchers ran the PCR with 60 Vbeta and 13 Jbeta primers. Some clones are missing from TCRdb's copy, which holds only in-frame ones; the method was immunoSEQ multiplex PCR. The sample shows some 170,000 clones, about 65% of them seen only once. CDR1 is ENHRY and CDR2 is SYGVKD in the germline V gene. Deletions cut 8 bases from V and 9 bases from J, with 16 bases between. CDR3 size: 12 residues. This TCR was recovered from a woman between 25 and 40 years old in good health and CMV-seronegative. The V call is TRBV10-3, the J call TRBJ1-1; a weak D match, TRBD1 (6 bases). The sequenced sample consisted of PBMCs. The CDR3 DNA follows: TGTGCCATCTCGGACAGTAGTACGAAAGCTTTCTTT. Protein: CAISDSSTKAFF.